The T cell receptor (beta chain) described here comes from a study of cytomegalovirus exposure and HLA in healthy donors. Study outcomes and limitations: There were some public TCRs occurring in many donors, but most TCR sequences were rare. Segments of the TCR beta V type were, in most cases, productive about 87% or about 30% of the time in an earlier analysis. As was reported, the HLA-A and HLA-B alleles of most subjects were accurately predicted from TCR beta sequences.

Donors were ostensibly healthy at sampling, although undocumented immune exposures were probable. PCR employed 60 Vbeta and 13 Jbeta primers. Libraries were prepared by immunoSEQ multiplex PCR; TCRdb keeps only in-frame clonotypes and omits some of them. The table shows fewer than 120,000 clones, with 76% occurring only once. With regard to this clone: Antigen specificity is unknown.

The sequenced material came from PBMCs. This clonotype was sampled from a young man in good health and CMV-seropositive.

CDR3 protein: CASSQGTGRYGYTF. For the CDR3, the DNA is TGTGCCAGCAGCCAAGGGACAGGGCGGTATGGCTACACCTTC. V usage is TRBV9 and J usage is TRBJ1-2; the match to TRBD1 covers 9 bases. The CDR3 is 14 amino acids. V lost 4 bases and J lost 5; bases outside the gene matches: 6. The germline gives CDR1 SGDLS, CDR2 YYNGEE.